This record covers a single T cell receptor (beta chain). Its antigen is unidentified. Other DNA sequences of this sample code for an identical CDR3. TCRdb's copy holds only in-frame clones and misses some; the assay was immunoSEQ multiplex PCR. The sample has some 150,000 clones, about 92% seen once. This sample is part of a study of T cell responses to AZD1222 COVID-19 vaccine. Study background: Researchers grouped second doses given at about 4 or about 12 weeks into one pool. Study results and caveats: Donors were mostly white British, more females; clonal diversity possibly underestimated.

The CDR3 contains 13 residues. Germline loops: CDR1 SGHDN, CDR2 FVKESK. V shed 4 bases and J shed 2 bases, with 8 bases lying between them. V usage is TRBV14 and J usage is TRBJ1-1, with D perhaps matching TRBD1 (5 bases). The sample was peripheral blood, taken on day 0 of AZD1222 vaccination. The receptor's source is an adult in good health. In DNA form, the CDR3 reads TGTGCCAGCAGCCTGGGGCTAAACACTGAAGCTTTCTTT. Its protein product is CASSLGLNTEAFF.